The rows below give T cell receptor beta chains drawn from one sample of a study of cytomegalovirus exposure and HLA in healthy donors. Libraries were prepared by immunoSEQ multiplex PCR; TCRdb keeps only in-frame clonotypes and omits some of them. The data hold about 170,000 clones, with about 88% observed a single time. Sequencing was performed on PBMCs. The source of these receptors is a man aged 25-45 years in good health and CMV-seropositive. CDR3s include the opening cysteine and the closing phenylalanine or tryptophan. Fields, in order: CDR3 length, V gene, J gene, clone size, CDR3 protein. Size is omitted from some rows. Given values are once, few, many or a class for expanded clones.

len: 14; v_gene: TRBV18; j_gene: TRBJ2-5; abundance: NA; CDR3aa: CASSPPPVGETQYF
len: 13; v_gene: TRBV30; j_gene: TRBJ1-1; abundance: NA; CDR3aa: CAWIRQEPTEAFF
len: 18; v_gene: TRBV21-1; j_gene: TRBJ2-7; abundance: NA; CDR3aa: CASSKVRVGQTDSYEQYF
len: 18; v_gene: TRBV5-3; j_gene: TRBJ1-1; abundance: NA; CDR3aa: CARSLGGADSLLNTEAFF
len: 16; v_gene: TRBV7-6; j_gene: TRBJ2-5; abundance: NA; CDR3aa: CASSLGGGGVGETQYF
len: 16; v_gene: TRBV18; j_gene: TRBJ2-2; abundance: NA; CDR3aa: CASSPPGTSNTGELFF
len: 15; v_gene: TRBV19; j_gene: TRBJ2-7; abundance: once; CDR3aa: CASSMELAGAGEQYF
len: 13; v_gene: TRBV29-1; j_gene: TRBJ1-1; abundance: NA; CDR3aa: CSVEGGEVAEAFF
len: 13; v_gene: TRBV7-3; j_gene: TRBJ2-1; abundance: NA; CDR3aa: CASSLRGFGEQFF
len: 16; v_gene: TRBV11-3; j_gene: TRBJ1-1; abundance: NA; CDR3aa: CASSPFITGGVPEAFF
len: 15; v_gene: TRBV5-4; j_gene: TRBJ2-1; abundance: NA; CDR3aa: CASSLGDSSYNEQFF
len: 14; v_gene: TRBV29-1; j_gene: TRBJ1-3; abundance: NA; CDR3aa: CSVAGQTSGNTIYF
len: 14; v_gene: TRBV5-1; j_gene: TRBJ1-1; abundance: few; CDR3aa: CASSLPGADTEAFF
len: 16; v_gene: TRBV10-1; j_gene: TRBJ2-1; abundance: NA; CDR3aa: CASSESGGLDGNEQFF
len: 14; v_gene: TRBV6-6; j_gene: TRBJ1-1; abundance: NA; CDR3aa: CASSYLRKNTEAFF